Listed below are T cell receptor beta chains from one sample, sequenced in a study of cytomegalovirus exposure and HLA in healthy donors. Sequencing was performed with immunoSEQ multiplex PCR; in TCRdb, only in-frame clones are kept and a portion is missing. This sample has about 150,000 clones, with about 83% found just once. Sequencing was performed on PBMCs. The receptors were sampled from a middle-aged man in good health and CMV-seropositive. The CDR3 runs from the conserved cysteine through the conserved F or W. The D gene is left open where the match is weak. The size entry is marked missing in some rows and otherwise reads once, few, many or a size class.

D: -; size: -; J: TRBJ1-1; V: TRBV7-8; CDR3: CASSFRDTEAFF; DNA: TGTGCCAGCAGCTTCAGGGACACTGAAGCTTTCTTT
D: TRBD1; size: -; J: TRBJ1-1; V: TRBV10-2; CDR3: CASSGDRGTEAFF; DNA: TGCGCCAGCAGTGGGGACAGGGGCACTGAAGCTTTCTTT
D: -; size: -; J: TRBJ1-4; V: TRBV10-3; CDR3: CAISGEMRGEVFF; DNA: TGTGCCATCAGTGGTGAAATGCGAGGCGAAGTGTTTTTT
D: TRBD2; size: -; J: TRBJ2-1; V: TRBV5-1; CDR3: CASSVAGSYNEQFF; DNA: TGCGCCAGCAGCGTAGCGGGATCCTACAATGAGCAGTTCTTC
D: -; size: -; J: TRBJ2-7; V: TRBV7-2; CDR3: CASSFRGPPYEQYF; DNA: TGTGCCAGCAGCTTTCGAGGGCCGCCCTACGAGCAGTACTTC
D: TRBD2; size: once; J: TRBJ2-7; V: TRBV5-1; CDR3: CASSVTLAGGGYEQYF; DNA: TGCGCCAGCAGCGTAACTCTAGCGGGAGGTGGCTACGAGCAGTACTTC
D: TRBD1; size: -; J: TRBJ2-7; V: TRBV18; CDR3: CASSGGQGTYEQYF; DNA: TGTGCCAGCTCGGGGGGACAGGGTACCTACGAGCAGTACTTC
D: TRBD2; size: -; J: TRBJ2-5; V: TRBV5-4; CDR3: CASSLAGASGRKTQYF; DNA: TGTGCCAGCAGCTTGGCCGGGGCTAGCGGGAGAAAGACCCAGTACTTC
D: -; size: -; J: TRBJ1-3; V: TRBV28; CDR3: CASSSLTGPGPSGNTIYF; DNA: TGTGCCAGCAGTTCCTTGACAGGTCCTGGGCCCTCTGGAAACACCATATATTTT
D: -; size: -; J: TRBJ1-5; V: TRBV6-5; CDR3: CASSPRTGLRQPQHF; DNA: TGTGCCAGCAGCCCACGCACAGGGCTCCGACAGCCCCAGCATTTT
D: -; size: -; J: TRBJ1-3; V: TRBV5-1; CDR3: CASSLDPQNTIYF; DNA: TGCGCCAGCAGCTTGGACCCTCAGAACACCATATATTTT
D: -; size: -; J: TRBJ2-7; V: TRBV7-8; CDR3: CASSLVLASYEQYF; DNA: TGTGCCAGCAGCTTAGTCCTAGCCTCCTACGAGCAGTACTTC
D: -; size: -; J: TRBJ2-5; V: TRBV6-6; CDR3: CASRLTGFGETQYF; DNA: TGTGCCAGCAGACTAACAGGGTTCGGTGAGACCCAGTACTTC
D: -; size: -; J: TRBJ2-1; V: TRBV9; CDR3: CASSVSVAGSYNEQFF; DNA: TGTGCCAGCAGCGTAAGCGTCGCCGGCAGCTACAATGAGCAGTTCTTC
D: TRBD2; size: -; J: TRBJ2-7; V: TRBV6-5; CDR3: CASSYSLAGAYEQYF; DNA: TGTGCCAGCAGTTACTCTCTGGCGGGAGCCTACGAGCAGTACTTC
D: TRBD1; size: -; J: TRBJ1-5; V: TRBV27; CDR3: CASSLAGGNQPQHF; DNA: TGTGCCAGCAGTTTAGCAGGGGGGAATCAGCCCCAGCATTTT
D: -; size: -; J: TRBJ1-4; V: TRBV27; CDR3: CASAGLTTNEKLFF; DNA: TGTGCCAGCGCGGGACTCACAACTAATGAAAAACTGTTTTTT
D: TRBD2; size: -; J: TRBJ2-4; V: TRBV7-9; CDR3: CASSLATSGRQNSQYF; DNA: TGTGCCAGCAGCTTAGCAACTAGCGGGAGGCAAAACAGTCAGTACTTC
D: -; size: -; J: TRBJ2-3; V: TRBV7-2; CDR3: CASSLSAAGITQYF; DNA: TGTGCCAGCAGCTTATCCGCCGCGGGAATTACGCAGTATTTT
D: -; size: few; J: TRBJ1-3; V: TRBV6-5; CDR3: CASSYSRGSGNTIYF; DNA: TGTGCCAGCAGTTACTCTCGGGGTTCTGGAAACACCATATATTTT
D: -; size: few; J: TRBJ2-1; V: TRBV28; CDR3: CASSSGAYNEQFF; DNA: TGTGCCAGCAGTTCAGGGGCGTACAATGAGCAGTTCTTC
D: TRBD2; size: -; J: TRBJ2-3; V: TRBV7-8; CDR3: CASSPGTSGRTDTQYF; DNA: TGTGCCAGCAGCCCCGGGACTAGCGGGCGGACAGATACGCAGTATTTT
D: TRBD2; size: -; J: TRBJ2-3; V: TRBV5-4; CDR3: CASSPRVAGGSTDTQYF; DNA: TGTGCCAGCAGCCCCCGCGTAGCGGGAGGGAGCACAGATACGCAGTATTTT